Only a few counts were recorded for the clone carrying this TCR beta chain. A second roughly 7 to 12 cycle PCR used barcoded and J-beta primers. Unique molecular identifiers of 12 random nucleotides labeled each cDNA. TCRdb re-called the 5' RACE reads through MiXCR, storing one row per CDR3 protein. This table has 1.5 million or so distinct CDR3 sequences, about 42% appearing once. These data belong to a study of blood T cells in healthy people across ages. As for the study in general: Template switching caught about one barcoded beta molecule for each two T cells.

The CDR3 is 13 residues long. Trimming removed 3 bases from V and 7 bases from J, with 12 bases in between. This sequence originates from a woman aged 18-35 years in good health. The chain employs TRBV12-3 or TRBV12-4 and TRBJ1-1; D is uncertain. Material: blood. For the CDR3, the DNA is TGTGCCAGCAGTTTCGGTTTTGGAGGTGAAGCTTTCTTT. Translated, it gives CASSFGFGGEAFF.